These T cell receptor beta chains were read from a single sample in a study of T cell repertoires in cytomegalovirus infection. Each CDR3 protein is one row after TCRdb ran MiXCR on the reads. The sample lists 650,000 to 900,000 distinct CDR3 sequences, approximately 30% seen once, with roughly 12% in the top ten. No antigen has been assigned to these receptors. The specimen was cultured CD8+ T cells from PBMCs, collected from culture after CMV antigen stimulation. These receptors all stem from a human donor in good health (CMV status not recorded). Some clones in this sample may be carry-over from other donors' samples. Each CDR3 is given with its conserved first and last residue. A D gene is named only where the DNA matches it firmly. For some rows the clone size is stated as once, few or many, or as a class when expanded; others skip it.

CDR3 DNA: TGCGCCAGCAGTGACCGGACTAGACCCTACGAGCAGTACTTC
CDR3 protein: CASSDRTRPYEQYF
J gene: TRBJ2-7
V gene: TRBV10-1
clone size: -
D gene: TRBD2

CDR3 DNA: TGTGCCAGCAGTCCGTATACAACAGGGGGCGCGACTAATGAAAAACTGTTTTTT
CDR3 protein: CASSPYTTGGATNEKLFF
J gene: TRBJ1-4
V gene: TRBV27
clone size: -
D gene: TRBD1

CDR3 DNA: TGTGCCAGCAGTGAAGGGGCTGTCTTTCGCACAGATACGCAGTATTTT
CDR3 protein: CASSEGAVFRTDTQYF
J gene: TRBJ2-3
V gene: TRBV6-1
clone size: few
D gene: -

CDR3 DNA: TGTGCCAGCAGCCCGGGGGACAGAACTAACTATGGCTACACCTTC
CDR3 protein: CASSPGDRTNYGYTF
J gene: TRBJ1-2
V gene: TRBV13
clone size: few
D gene: TRBD1

CDR3 DNA: TGTGCCAGCAGCTTCTGGGGGAACCGACAGGAGACCCAGTACTTC
CDR3 protein: CASSFWGNRQETQYF
J gene: TRBJ2-5
V gene: TRBV13
clone size: once
D gene: -

CDR3 DNA: TGTGCCAGCAGTGAAGGTCCTCCCAGCTCCTACGAGCAGTACTTC
CDR3 protein: CASSEGPPSSYEQYF
J gene: TRBJ2-7
V gene: TRBV2
clone size: few
D gene: -

CDR3 DNA: TGTGCCACCAGTGATTCGCCGATCCGCACAGATACGCAGTATTTT
CDR3 protein: CATSDSPIRTDTQYF
J gene: TRBJ2-3
V gene: TRBV24-1
clone size: -
D gene: -

CDR3 DNA: TGTGCCGGCAGTTACTCGAACCAAGAGACCCAGTACTTC
CDR3 protein: CAGSYSNQETQYF
J gene: TRBJ2-5
V gene: TRBV6-5
clone size: -
D gene: -

CDR3 DNA: TGTACCAGCAGTTTAATGGACACAGATGAGCAGTTCTTC
CDR3 protein: CTSSLMDTDEQFF
J gene: TRBJ2-1
V gene: TRBV28
clone size: -
D gene: -

CDR3 DNA: TGCGCCAGCAGCCAAGCTCGTCAGGGTCCTGAAGCTTTCTTT
CDR3 protein: CASSQARQGPEAFF
J gene: TRBJ1-1
V gene: TRBV4-3
clone size: few
D gene: -

CDR3 DNA: TGTGCCAGCAGTTTTGCTAGAGGGATCGGCACTGAAGCTTTCTTT
CDR3 protein: CASSFARGIGTEAFF
J gene: TRBJ1-1
V gene: TRBV27
clone size: -
D gene: -

CDR3 DNA: TGTGCCATCAGTGAGGGGACAGGGGGCGATAAGTACTTC
CDR3 protein: CAISEGTGGDKYF
J gene: TRBJ2-4
V gene: TRBV10-3
clone size: few
D gene: TRBD1

CDR3 DNA: TGTGCCAGCCGAGACCTTAGCGGGGGGGCTAACACCGGGGAGCTGTTTTTT
CDR3 protein: CASRDLSGGANTGELFF
J gene: TRBJ2-2
V gene: TRBV2
clone size: -
D gene: TRBD2

CDR3 DNA: TGCGCCAGCAGCCGGCAGGTAGTAAAGATGAACACTGAAGCTTTCTTT
CDR3 protein: CASSRQVVKMNTEAFF
J gene: TRBJ1-1
V gene: TRBV4-1
clone size: -
D gene: -

CDR3 DNA: TGTGCCAGCGAGGCCCTGCGTGATGAGCAGTTCTTC
CDR3 protein: CASEALRDEQFF
J gene: TRBJ2-1
V gene: TRBV6-2/TRBV6-3
clone size: -
D gene: -

CDR3 DNA: TGTGCCAGCTCACCACAGTGGGGCTACGAGCAGTACTTC
CDR3 protein: CASSPQWGYEQYF
J gene: TRBJ2-7
V gene: TRBV18
clone size: -
D gene: -

CDR3 DNA: TGTGCCAGCAGCTTACTAGCGGGGCTGAACACCGGGGAGCTGTTTTTT
CDR3 protein: CASSLLAGLNTGELFF
J gene: TRBJ2-2
V gene: TRBV5-4
clone size: -
D gene: TRBD2

CDR3 DNA: TGTGCCAGCAGCCCGGGGGACAGGGACTACAATGAGCAGTTCTTC
CDR3 protein: CASSPGDRDYNEQFF
J gene: TRBJ2-1
V gene: TRBV7-6
clone size: many
D gene: TRBD1

CDR3 DNA: TGTGCCAGCAGCTTCTCTGGGGCAGTCCCCAACACCGGGGAGCTGTTTTTT
CDR3 protein: CASSFSGAVPNTGELFF
J gene: TRBJ2-2
V gene: TRBV7-9
clone size: -
D gene: -

CDR3 DNA: TGTGCCAGCTTACCGGATGGTAATGAAAAACTGTTTTTT
CDR3 protein: CASLPDGNEKLFF
J gene: TRBJ1-4
V gene: TRBV28
clone size: few
D gene: -

CDR3 DNA: TGTGCCAGCAGCGGATGGGACAGAGCTATCAATGAGCAGTTCTTC
CDR3 protein: CASSGWDRAINEQFF
J gene: TRBJ2-1
V gene: TRBV5-4
clone size: few
D gene: TRBD1

CDR3 DNA: TGTGCCATCAGTGAGGGGGCGGACGGAAACACCATATATTTT
CDR3 protein: CAISEGADGNTIYF
J gene: TRBJ1-3
V gene: TRBV10-3
clone size: few
D gene: -

CDR3 DNA: TGTGTCAGCAGCCCACACCGGACAGGGGAGGGGACAGATACGCAGTATTTT
CDR3 protein: CVSSPHRTGEGTDTQYF
J gene: TRBJ2-3
V gene: TRBV7-3
clone size: -
D gene: TRBD1

CDR3 DNA: TGTGCCAGCAGTTTATCCTCGGTTAATAGCAATCAGCCCCAGCATTTT
CDR3 protein: CASSLSSVNSNQPQHF
J gene: TRBJ1-5
V gene: TRBV27
clone size: -
D gene: -

CDR3 DNA: TGTGCCAGCAAAAAGGGGGTATCGTACAATGAGCAGTTCTTC
CDR3 protein: CASKKGVSYNEQFF
J gene: TRBJ2-1
V gene: TRBV6-5
clone size: -
D gene: -

CDR3 DNA: TGTGCCAGCAGCCAAGATGTAAACAGGGTTACTGAAGCTTTCTTT
CDR3 protein: CASSQDVNRVTEAFF
J gene: TRBJ1-1
V gene: TRBV4-2
clone size: -
D gene: -

CDR3 DNA: TGTGCCAGCAGTTACGGGGTGAACCAGCCCCAGCATTTT
CDR3 protein: CASSYGVNQPQHF
J gene: TRBJ1-5
V gene: TRBV6-2/TRBV6-3
clone size: many
D gene: -

CDR3 DNA: TGTGCCAGCAGCTCATTAGCGGGGGGAAAAGATACGCAGTATTTT
CDR3 protein: CASSSLAGGKDTQYF
J gene: TRBJ2-3
V gene: TRBV5-6
clone size: few
D gene: TRBD2

CDR3 DNA: TGCGCCAGCAGCCAAGAGTGGACAGGAGCTTTGGATGGCTACACCTTC
CDR3 protein: CASSQEWTGALDGYTF
J gene: TRBJ1-2
V gene: TRBV4-1
clone size: -
D gene: TRBD1

CDR3 DNA: TGTGCCACCCTTAGAGACTGGTCTGAAGCTTTCTTT
CDR3 protein: CATLRDWSEAFF
J gene: TRBJ1-1
V gene: TRBV6-1
clone size: -
D gene: -

CDR3 DNA: TGTGCCAGCAGTCGGGCAGGGCTTGCGGATGAGCAGTTCTTC
CDR3 protein: CASSRAGLADEQFF
J gene: TRBJ2-1
V gene: TRBV12-3/TRBV12-4
clone size: few
D gene: -

CDR3 DNA: TGTGCCAGCAGCTTGGAGTTGCGTACAGATACGCAGTATTTT
CDR3 protein: CASSLELRTDTQYF
J gene: TRBJ2-3
V gene: TRBV5-5
clone size: -
D gene: -

CDR3 DNA: TGTGCCAGCAGTGCCGAATCCAGGGAAAGCTATAATTCACCCCTCCACTTT
CDR3 protein: CASSAESRESYNSPLHF
J gene: TRBJ1-6
V gene: TRBV27
clone size: -
D gene: -

CDR3 DNA: TGTGCCAGCAGAAATGACTTCAGGGGGCGGAACACCGGGGAGCTGTTTTTT
CDR3 protein: CASRNDFRGRNTGELFF
J gene: TRBJ2-2
V gene: TRBV12-3/TRBV12-4
clone size: -
D gene: TRBD1